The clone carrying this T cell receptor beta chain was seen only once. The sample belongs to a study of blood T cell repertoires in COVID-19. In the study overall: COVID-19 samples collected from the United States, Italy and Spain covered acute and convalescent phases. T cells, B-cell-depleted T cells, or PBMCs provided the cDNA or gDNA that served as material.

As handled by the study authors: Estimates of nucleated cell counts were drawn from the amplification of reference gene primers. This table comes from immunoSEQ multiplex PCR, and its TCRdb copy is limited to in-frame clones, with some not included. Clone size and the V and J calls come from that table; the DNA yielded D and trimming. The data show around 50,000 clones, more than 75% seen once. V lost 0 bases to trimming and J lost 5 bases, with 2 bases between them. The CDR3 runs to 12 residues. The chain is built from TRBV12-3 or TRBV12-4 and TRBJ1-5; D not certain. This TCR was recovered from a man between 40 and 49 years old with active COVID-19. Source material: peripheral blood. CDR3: CASSLADQPQHF. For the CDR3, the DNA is TGTGCCAGCAGTTTAGCCGATCAGCCCCAGCATTTT.